Sequencing of this T cell receptor beta chain was carried out in a study of shared clonotypes between healthy human individuals. Whole-study results and caveats: Sequencing depth was a factor that was expected to affect clonotype sharing among donors.

This clone was detected only a few times. The antigen remains undetermined. Libraries were prepared by immunoSEQ multiplex PCR; TCRdb keeps only in-frame clonotypes and omits some of them. The repertoire holds about a million clones, with approximately 80% as singletons. What was sequenced was memory CD4+ T cells from PBMCs. Stated subset: CD45RA-negative fraction. The TCR comes from a man between 18 and 35 years old in good health. Some clones in this sample may be carry-over from other donors' samples.

The CDR3 reads CASSQVYNEQFF. The DNA for the CDR3 is TGCGCCAGCAGCCAAGTATACAATGAGCAGTTCTTC. The chain uses TRBV4-1 and TRBJ2-1; the D is unclear. Trimming shortened V by 1 base and J by 4 bases, and 2 bases separated the two germline ends. Looked up from germline, CDR1 is MGHRA and CDR2 is YSYEKL. This CDR3 comprises 12 residues.